These 29 T cell receptor beta chains were sequenced from one sample in a study of blood T cell repertoires in COVID-19. TCRdb's copy holds only in-frame clones and misses some; the assay was immunoSEQ multiplex PCR. Of around 120,000 clones listed, approximately 79% were seen once; the top ten hold 20% to 25%. Sequencing was performed on peripheral blood. All receptors derive from an older man with active or convalescent COVID-19.

This clone was seen a handful of times. The same CDR3 can be traced to other DNA sequences in this sample. The CDR3 spells CATSREQGNTEAFF. CDR3 sequence (DNA): TGTGCCACCAGCAGGGAACAGGGGAACACTGAAGCTTTCTTT. V gene TRBV15 combines with J gene TRBJ1-1; tentative D call: TRBD1 (6 bases). Germline V gene lookup returns CDR1 LNHNV and CDR2 YYDKDF (reference sequence). The CDR3 runs 14 residues. V was cut by 3 bases and J by 1 base, with 9 bases left in between. Complete variable domain (other parts from reference TRBV15 and TRBJ1-1): DAMVIQNPRYQVTQFGKPVTLSCSQTLNHNVMYWYQQKSSQAPKLLFHYYDKDFNNEADTPDNFQSRRPNTSFCFLDIRSPGLGDTAMYLCATSREQGNTEAFFGQGTRLTVV.

The chain recombines TRBV27 with TRBJ1-1; 8 positions match TRBD1. The CDR3 runs to 14 residues. Trimming removed 5 bases from V and 1 base from J; junction bases left unmatched: 3. Germline assignment: CDR1 MNHEY and CDR2 SMNVEV (reference sequence). The CDR3 region is CASSVQGGNTEAFF. The DNA of the CDR3 is TGTGCCAGCAGTGTACAGGGGGGGAACACTGAAGCTTTCTTT.

The chain has TRBV12-5 and TRBJ2-1; TRBD2 matches at 14 bases. The ends lost 4 bases at V and 3 bases at J; junction bases unmatched: 14. The CDR3 length is 20 residues. Germline CDR1 LGHNT, CDR2 FRNRAP. The CDR3 sequence is CASGSPPGLAGAGGYNEQFF. The CDR3 nucleotides read TGTGCTAGTGGTTCCCCGCCGGGACTAGCGGGAGCGGGGGGCTACAATGAGCAGTTCTTC.

In its sample, this clone was seen once. The chain joins TRBV4-1 to TRBJ1-2; D is possibly TRBD1 (5 bases). V gave up 1 base and J gave up 2 bases, with 11 bases separating them. CDR1 MGHRA and CDR2 YSYEKL come from the germline V gene. CDR3 size: 15 residues. The CDR3 sequence is CASSQAPQGNYGYTF. The CDR3 DNA sequence: TGCGCCAGCAGCCAAGCCCCCCAGGGAAACTATGGCTACACCTTC.

This rearrangement joins TRBV28 to TRBJ1-5; D is uncertain. Trimming cost V 6 bases and J 0 bases, with 15 bases left between them. Germline V lookup: CDR1 MDHEN, CDR2 SYDVKM. There are 16 residues in the CDR3. CDR3 nucleotides: TGTGCCAGCAGCGCCTTGAAGAGTTATAGCAATCAGCCCCAGCATTTT. It encodes CASSALKSYSNQPQHF.

The chain couples TRBV5-8 to TRBJ2-3; 12 bases are a match to TRBD2. V lost 2 bases and J lost 5; bases outside the gene matches: 9. Germline CDR1 SGHTS, CDR2 YDEGEE. This CDR3 is 17 amino acids long. CDR3: CASSLGLAGFYGDTQYF. CDR3 nucleotides: TGTGCCAGCAGCTTAGGACTAGCGGGGTTTTATGGAGATACGCAGTATTTT.

This chain links TRBV28 with TRBJ2-1; 12 bases fit TRBD2. Germline lookup yields CDR1 MDHEN and CDR2 SYDVKM. This CDR3 has 16 amino acids. The J segment lost 5 bases and the V segment lost 6 bases, leaving 8 bases of the junction unmatched. The DNA of the CDR3 is TGTGCCAGCAGCCTAGCGGGAGGGCCTTACGACAATGAGCAGTTCTTC. Protein sequence: CASSLAGGPYDNEQFF.

The V and J genes are TRBV6-5 and TRBJ1-2, with 11 bases aligning to TRBD1. The V gene's germline CDR1 is MNHEY and CDR2 SVGAGI. CDR3 length: 15 residues. V shed 2 bases, J shed 4 bases, and the junction held 3 bases outside the gene matches. The CDR3 DNA sequence: TGTGCCAGCAGTTACGGGGGACAGGGGGGCTATGGCTACACCTTC. Its protein product is CASSYGGQGGYGYTF.

The J gene is TRBJ2-3, the V gene TRBV7-3, with 10 bases aligning to TRBD1. CDR3 length equals 16 residues. Per germline, CDR1 SGHTA and CDR2 FQGTGA. Unmatched junction bases numbered 9, after V lost 5 bases and J lost 4 bases. The CDR3: CASSGMGQGSADTQYF. DNA for the CDR3: TGTGCCAGCAGCGGGATGGGACAGGGGTCAGCAGATACGCAGTATTTT.

The rearrangement joins TRBV2 to TRBJ1-5; D is undetermined. The CDR3 has 16 amino acids. Per the germline V gene, CDR1 is SNHLY and CDR2 is FYNNEI. V was shortened by 5 bases and J by 0 bases, with 14 bases between the two germline ends. The CDR3 region has the DNA TGTGCCAGCAGTTGGGCCGATTTGGTTAGCAATCAGCCCCAGCATTTT. This sequence encodes CASSWADLVSNQPQHF. Full variable domain (remainder filled in from reference TRBV2 and TRBJ1-5): EPEVTQTPSHQVTQMGQEVILRCVPISNHLYFYWYRQILGQKVEFLVSFYNNEISEKSEIFDDQFSVERPDGSNFTLKIRSTKLEDSAMYFCASSWADLVSNQPQHFGDGTRLSIL.

This clone was counted once. The chain employs TRBV18 and TRBJ1-2; TRBD1 matches at 9 bases. V trimming: 0 bases; J trimming: 13 bases; junction bases outside the gene matches: 9. This CDR3 region has 14 residues. Germline V gene sequence: CDR1 KGHSH, CDR2 LQKENI. The CDR3 loop is CASSPPGTGNSVTF. For the CDR3, the DNA is TGTGCCAGCTCACCACCCGGGACAGGGAATTCGGTCACCTTC.

The chain recombines TRBV28 with TRBJ1-2, with D hard to call. CDR3 length equals 15 residues. Trimming cost V 2 bases and J 2 bases, with 12 bases left between them. Germline V gene lookup returns CDR1 MDHEN and CDR2 SYDVKM. CDR3 amino acids: CASSLGGSPNYGYTF. The CDR3 nucleotides read TGTGCCAGCAGTTTAGGTGGTAGTCCGAACTATGGCTACACCTTC.

This chain uses TRBV5-8 with TRBJ2-5; TRBD2 matches 8 bases. V shed 4 bases, J shed 5 bases, and the junction held 10 bases outside the gene matches. The CDR3 consists of 15 residues. CDR1 is SGHTS and CDR2 is YDEGEE in the germline V gene. The CDR3 DNA follows: TGTGCCAGCAGCCACCTATCGGGGGGGTTCGAGACCCAGTACTTC. Protein: CASSHLSGGFETQYF.

The rearrangement uses TRBV7-3 and TRBJ2-5, with 7 bases lining up with TRBD2. Germline V gene lookup returns CDR1 SGHTA and CDR2 FQGTGA. Unmatched junction bases numbered 3, after V lost 1 base and J lost 1 base. This CDR3 is 15 amino acids long. Here the CDR3 DNA reads TGTGCCAGCAGCTTAAGGGGGAGGGCCCAAGAGACCCAGTACTTC. The encoded protein is CASSLRGRAQETQYF.

This clone was observed a few times. Other DNA sequences in this sample translate to the same CDR3. The gene calls are TRBV5-1 and TRBJ2-1, with 8 nucleotides matching TRBD1. This CDR3 spans 15 amino acids. Germline V lookup: CDR1 SGHRS, CDR2 YFSETQ. The ends lost 3 bases at V and 2 bases at J; junction bases unmatched: 4. CDR3 sequence: CASSSGQGTYNEQFF. The DNA of the CDR3 is TGCGCCAGCAGCTCCGGACAGGGAACCTACAATGAGCAGTTCTTC.

This clone came up a few times. The chain is built from TRBV5-6 and TRBJ1-5; tentative D call: TRBD1 (6 bases). This CDR3 has 14 residues. V lost 0 bases, J lost 6 bases, and 10 bases lay in between. Per germline, CDR1 SGHDT and CDR2 YYEEEE. The CDR3 DNA is TGTGCCAGCAGCTTGGCAGGGGACGGTCAGCCCCAGCATTTT. Translating gives CASSLAGDGQPQHF.

The rearrangement uses TRBV2 and TRBJ1-5; no reliable D call. This CDR3 contains 14 residues. CDR1 SNHLY and CDR2 FYNNEI come from the germline V gene. Trimming cost V 3 bases and J 3 bases, with 9 bases left between them. The DNA for the CDR3 is TGTGCCAGCAGTGAGGGCGGGAACAATCAGCCCCAGCATTTT. As protein: CASSEGGNNQPQHF.

V gene TRBV2 combines with J gene TRBJ2-5, with a tentative D call TRBD1 (5 bases). This CDR3 comprises 12 residues. V dropped 4 bases and J dropped 4 bases, with 7 bases sitting between them. Germline V lookup: CDR1 SNHLY, CDR2 FYNNEI. The CDR3 DNA follows: TGTGCCAGCAGTGCAACAGGAGAGACCCAGTACTTC. Residues: CASSATGETQYF.

The V call is TRBV7-9, the J call TRBJ2-1, with 7 bases identical to TRBD1. The germline V gene has CDR1 SEHNR and CDR2 FQNEAQ (reference sequence). The V gene end was trimmed by 6 bases and the J gene end by 7 bases; junction bases not matched to a gene: 6. The CDR3 spans 13 residues. The CDR3 protein is CASSPQGENEQFF. The CDR3 nucleotides read TGTGCCAGCAGTCCCCAGGGGGAAAATGAGCAGTTCTTC.

The sample holds one count of this clone. This rearrangement joins TRBV19 to TRBJ2-3, with TRBD1 matching over 10 bases. V shed 6 bases, J shed 4 bases, and the junction held 22 bases outside the gene matches. This CDR3 is 20 amino acids long. The germline CDR1 and CDR2 sequences are LNHDA and SQIVND (reference sequence). The CDR3 is CASSPMGGIAGTGVPDTQYF. The CDR3 DNA reads as TGTGCCAGTAGCCCGATGGGAGGCATCGCCGGGACAGGGGTCCCAGATACGCAGTATTTT.

Comment on this clone: Sequence at one end of the junction differs from germline and may be a read error. The rearrangement links TRBV28 to TRBJ2-5; 12 nucleotides match TRBD1. The CDR3 consists of 14 residues. The V gene's germline CDR1 is MDHEN and CDR2 SYDVKM. In DNA form, the CDR3 reads TGTGCCAGCAGTCGGGACAGGGGGCAAGGGACCCAGTACTTC. Amino acids: CASSRDRGQGTQYF.

This clone has a handful of counts. This rearrangement joins TRBV2 to TRBJ1-2; TRBD1 might be the D (5 bases). V lost 6 bases and J lost 7, with 15 bases in between. Per germline, CDR1 SNHLY and CDR2 FYNNEI. The CDR3 has 13 amino acids. The CDR3 DNA reads TGTGCCAGCAGCCTCGACAGAAGAGGTGGCTACACCTTC. This translates into CASSLDRRGGYTF.

This clone was detected once. This chain connects TRBV5-1 to TRBJ1-6; possibly TRBD1 for D (5 bases). The ends were cut back, 4 bases at V and 8 bases at J, with 19 bases in the middle. CDR3 size: 16 residues. Per germline, CDR1 SGHRS and CDR2 YFSETQ. CDR3 sequence reads: CASSGGRKGLDSPLHF. CDR3 nucleotide sequence: TGCGCCAGCAGCGGGGGGAGGAAGGGATTGGATTCACCCCTCCACTTT.

This clone was seen only a few times. This chain links TRBV5-1 with TRBJ2-1; no clear D gene. Germline CDR1 reads SGHRS; CDR2 reads YFSETQ. V dropped 0 bases and J dropped 0 bases, with 4 bases sitting between them. There are 14 residues in the CDR3. The CDR3, as DNA: TGCGCCAGCAGCTTGGAGAGCTCCTACAATGAGCAGTTCTTC. Translation gives CASSLESSYNEQFF.

The chain joins TRBV7-9 to TRBJ1-2; TRBD1 is a possible D gene (6 bases). V was pared by 5 bases and J by 4 bases, with 11 bases between. Germline assignment: CDR1 SEHNR and CDR2 FQNEAQ (reference sequence). The CDR3 has 13 amino acids. The CDR3 loop reads CASSPWTAYGYTF. In DNA, the CDR3 is TGTGCCAGCAGCCCGTGGACAGCCTATGGCTACACCTTC.

With respect to this clone: The junction differs from germline at one of its ends, possibly a read error. CDR3 protein: CASSHYRTSGISHEQYF. The DNA of the CDR3 is TGTGCCAGCAGCCATTATCGGACTAGCGGGATCTCCCACGAGCAGTACTTC. The chain couples TRBV11-2 to TRBJ2-7; TRBD2 agrees at 12 bases. CDR3 length: 17 amino acids. Germline lookup yields CDR1 SGHAT and CDR2 FQNNGV.

This sequence joins TRBV27 and TRBJ1-2; TRBD1 is a possible D gene (5 bases). The CDR3 extends over 13 amino acids. The ends were cut back, 6 bases at V and 0 bases at J, with 8 bases in the middle. CDR1 is MNHEY and CDR2 is SMNVEV in the germline V gene (reference sequence). CDR3 bases: TGTGCCAGCAGCAAGACAGCTAACTATGGCTACACCTTC. Translated, it gives CASSKTANYGYTF.

As to this clone: This sample also contains other DNA sequences that code for the same CDR3. The rearrangement joins TRBV6-5 to TRBJ1-3; D is perhaps TRBD1 (5 bases). Trimming shortened V by 6 bases and J by 0 bases, and 9 bases separated the two germline ends. The CDR3 consists of 14 residues. From germline, CDR1 is MNHEY and CDR2 SVGAGI. The CDR3 is CASSPGHSGNTIYF. The CDR3 coding sequence is TGTGCCAGCAGCCCAGGACACTCTGGAAACACCATATATTTT.

As DNA, the CDR3 is TGTGCCAGCAGCGTAAGGGGGTGGTCGGATTACTCCTACGAGCAGTACTTC. Translating gives CASSVRGWSDYSYEQYF. The V gene is TRBV13, the J gene TRBJ2-7, with a tentative D call TRBD1 (6 bases). This CDR3 region has 17 residues. The V gene lost 5 bases and the J gene lost 0 bases, with 20 bases spanning the gap. Germline CDR1 is PRHDT and CDR2 is FYEKMQ (reference sequence).